The present T cell receptor (beta chain) was sequenced within a study of shared clonotypes between healthy human individuals. Clones were sequenced by immunoSEQ multiplex PCR, and TCRdb holds only the in-frame ones, with some missing. The data contain about 2.1 million clones, approximately 94% of them singletons. CD45RO-negative CD8 cells positively selected for CCR7 made up the naive population, which excluded terminally differentiated effector memory CD45RA+ cells. V dropped 10 bases and J dropped 0 bases, with 13 bases sitting between them. Germline assignment: CDR1 LNHDA and CDR2 SQIVND (reference sequence). The CDR3 totals 14 residues. This clone was observed a few times.

The source is a man aged 18 to 30 in good health. Some clones in this sample may be carry-over from other donors' samples. The chain employs TRBV19 and TRBJ1-5; D possibly corresponds to TRBD1 (5 bases). The sequencing input was naive CD8+ T cells from PBMCs. CDR3 nucleotides: TGTGCCACCTTGGGGGGGTATAGCAATCAGCCCCAGCATTTT. This translates into CATLGGYSNQPQHF.